This entry is about one TCR beta chain. The data were taken from a study of human T cells and chemical hapten exposure. At the level of the study: TCR yields per sample varied, mainly owing to small pooled library volume differences.

The V segment lost 5 bases and the J segment 1 base; nucleotides outside the gene matches: 2. The germline CDR1 and CDR2 sequences are DFQATT and SNEGSKA (reference sequence). There are 14 residues in the CDR3. TCRdb re-called the RACE reads with MiXCR, one entry per CDR3 protein. The sample yields about 190,000 distinct CDR3 sequences, around a quarter seen once. Time point denoted: patch test 3, about 24 weeks after DPC sensitization. Treatment of the sample: therapeutic diphenylcyclopropenone sensitization with weekly scalp DPC. This rearrangement joins TRBV20-1 to TRBJ2-2; TRBD2 matches at 9 bases. The sample consisted of whole blood, taken in connection with sensitization to the hapten diphenylcyclopropenone (DPC). The receptor was derived from a woman between 40 and 50 years old with alopecia areata. Some clones in this sample may be carry-over from other donors' samples. The CDR3 reads CSAFSGRNTGELFF. CDR3 bases: TGCAGTGCTTTTAGCGGGAGGAACACCGGGGAGCTGTTTTTT.